These 15 T cell receptor beta chains originate from one sample sequenced in a study of shared clonotypes between healthy human individuals. Selected positively for CCR7 and CD45RO-negative, naive CD8 cells excluded terminally differentiated effector memory CD45RA+ cells. Profiled with immunoSEQ multiplex PCR; TCRdb holds only in-frame clones, not every one. The repertoire holds roughly 650,000 clones, with approximately 96% as singletons. The sequenced sample was naive CD8+ T cells sorted from blood. These receptors were taken from a woman aged 30 to 39 in good health.

The chain recombines TRBV6-1 with TRBJ2-7, with TRBD2 matching 10 bases. This CDR3 region has 15 residues. J gave up 7 bases and V 3 bases, and 9 bases lay outside the gene matches. Per the germline V gene, CDR1 is MNHNS and CDR2 is SASEGT. The CDR3 sequence: CASSEASGRLREQYF. The CDR3 DNA is TGTGCCAGCAGTGAGGCTAGCGGGAGACTAAGAGAGCAGTACTTC.

The gene calls are TRBV7-9 and TRBJ1-5; no clear D. The CDR3 has 12 residues. Between the trimmed V and J ends, which lost 6 bases and 1 base, there was a span of 4 bases. Germline V gene sequence: CDR1 SEHNR, CDR2 FQNEAQ (reference sequence). The chain's CDR3 is CASRRSNQPQHF. CDR3 in DNA: TGTGCCAGCAGGAGAAGCAATCAGCCCCAGCATTTT.

J is TRBJ1-2 and V is TRBV10-2; 11 bases fit TRBD1. Germline V gene data show CDR1 as WSHSY and CDR2 as SAAADI. J gave up 6 bases and V 3 bases, and 6 bases lay outside the gene matches. The CDR3 consists of 15 residues. The CDR3 region is CASSDLDRGLHGYTF. CDR3 DNA sequence: TGCGCCAGCAGTGATTTGGACAGGGGGCTTCATGGCTACACCTTC.

This chain links TRBV2 with TRBJ2-3; TRBD2 aligns across 12 bases. The V and J ends lost 10 bases and 5 bases, in that order; junction bases with no gene match: 7. The length of the CDR3 is 14 residues. Germline CDR1 SNHLY, CDR2 FYNNEI. CDR3 residues: CANNLAGGGDTQYF. The CDR3 DNA reads TGTGCCAACAATCTAGCGGGAGGGGGAGATACGCAGTATTTT.

The chain joins TRBV9 to TRBJ1-1, with 8 bases identical to TRBD1. The germline CDR1 and CDR2 sequences are SGDLS and YYNGEE. The CDR3 loop spans 13 amino acids. Losses at the gene ends were 3 bases for V and 6 bases for J; bases not matched to a gene: 4. This chain's CDR3 is CASSGRQGPEAFF. In DNA, the CDR3 is TGTGCCAGCAGCGGCCGACAGGGGCCTGAAGCTTTCTTT.

V and J are TRBV30 and TRBJ2-2; a possible D gene is TRBD1 (5 bases). Germline CDR1 GTSNPN, CDR2 SVGIG (reference sequence). Deletions cut 0 bases from V and 4 bases from J, with 15 bases between. This CDR3 has 16 amino acids. The CDR3 reads CAWSVTPTGPTGELFF. In DNA, the CDR3 is TGTGCCTGGAGTGTAACCCCCACAGGACCCACCGGGGAGCTGTTTTTT.

This clone has a handful of counts. V gene TRBV25-1 combines with J gene TRBJ1-1; 9 nucleotides agree with TRBD1. Germline CDR1 is MGHDK and CDR2 is SYGVNS. V lost 8 bases to trimming and J lost 4 bases; unmatched junction nucleotides: 5. CDR3 length equals 13 residues. The CDR3 coding sequence is TGTGCCAGCGAGACAGGGGGTGTCACTGAAGCTTTCTTT. The encoded protein is CASETGGVTEAFF.

The chain combines TRBV21-1 with TRBJ2-7; the table's D call, TRBD2, has no DNA check behind it. TRBV21-1 represents a pseudogene. This CDR3 has 14 residues. The CDR3 protein is CASSKGGSSYEQYF. In DNA form, the CDR3 reads TGTGCCAGCAGCAAAGGCGGGAGCTCCTACGAGCAGTACTTC.

The chain carries TRBV28 and TRBJ1-1; D gene unclear. The germline V gene has CDR1 MDHEN and CDR2 SYDVKM. Trimming took 5 bases from V and 7 from J, leaving 8 bases between them. This CDR3 has 11 amino acids. CDR3 in DNA: TGTGCCAGCAGTACCGGGTTTGAAGCTTTCTTT. It yields the protein CASSTGFEAFF.

This chain uses TRBV28 with TRBJ2-7; D tentatively reads TRBD1 or TRBD2 (6 bases each). In germline, CDR1 is MDHEN, CDR2 SYDVKM. The CDR3 extends over 14 amino acids. Trimming removed 10 bases from V and 3 bases from J, with 19 bases in between. The chain's CDR3 is CATIEGGSSYEQYF. CDR3 coding DNA: TGTGCCACCATCGAGGGGGGTAGTAGCTACGAGCAGTACTTC.

The chain is built from TRBV2 and TRBJ2-3; 8 bases line up with TRBD2. The CDR3 totals 15 residues. The germline CDR1 and CDR2 sequences are SNHLY and FYNNEI. Trimming at V came to 5 bases and at J to 3 bases, leaving 7 bases not matched to a gene. CDR3 nucleotide sequence: TGTGCCAGCAGTCCTGCGGGAGGAGTGACAGATACGCAGTATTTT. It is translated as CASSPAGGVTDTQYF.

The genes are TRBV29-1 and TRBJ2-7; D is unresolved. This CDR3 is built from 11 residues. The germline gives CDR1 SQVTM, CDR2 ANQGSEA. Trimming pared 5 bases from V and 3 bases from J, leaving 8 bases between. This chain's CDR3 is CSVIINYEQYF. The CDR3 region has the DNA TGCAGCGTTATAATAAACTACGAGCAGTACTTC.

DNA of the CDR3: TGTGCCAGCAGTACCGACTTAATCCCCTCCTACGAGCAGTACTTC. Encoded protein: CASSTDLIPSYEQYF. The chain has TRBV28 and TRBJ2-7, with D unresolved. V was clipped by 5 bases and J by 0 bases, with 14 bases between them. The CDR3 has 15 residues. The V gene's germline CDR1 is MDHEN and CDR2 SYDVKM.

A few counts support this clone. This chain links TRBV9 with TRBJ2-7; no reliable D call. V was trimmed by 3 bases and J by 3 bases, leaving 7 bases between them. Germline CDR1 reads SGDLS; CDR2 reads YYNGEE. The CDR3 has 12 residues. The CDR3 reads CASSGSGYEQYF. In nucleotides, the CDR3 is TGTGCCAGCAGCGGGTCGGGCTACGAGCAGTACTTC.

This chain uses TRBV19 with TRBJ2-1; the match to TRBD2 covers 8 bases. V lost 1 base to trimming and J lost 3 bases; unmatched junction nucleotides: 2. Germline CDR1 and CDR2: LNHDA and SQIVND (reference sequence). The CDR3 is 15 amino acids. The DNA of the CDR3 is TGTGCCAGTAGTATAGTAGCGGGATACTACAATGAGCAGTTCTTC. It encodes CASSIVAGYYNEQFF.